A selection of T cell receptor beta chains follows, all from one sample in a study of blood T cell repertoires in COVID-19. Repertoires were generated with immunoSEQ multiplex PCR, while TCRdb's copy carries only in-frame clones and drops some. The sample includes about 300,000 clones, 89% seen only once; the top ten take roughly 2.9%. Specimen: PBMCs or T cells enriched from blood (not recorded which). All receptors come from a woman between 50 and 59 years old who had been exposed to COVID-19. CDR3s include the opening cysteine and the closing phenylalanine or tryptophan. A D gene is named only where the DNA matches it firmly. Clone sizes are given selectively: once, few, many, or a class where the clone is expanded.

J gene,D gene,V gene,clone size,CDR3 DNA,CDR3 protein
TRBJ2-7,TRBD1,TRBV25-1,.,TGTGCCAGCAGTGTCCGGGACAGGGACACGTACGAGCAGTACTTC,CASSVRDRDTYEQYF
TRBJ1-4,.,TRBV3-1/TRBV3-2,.,TGTGCCAGCAGCCTCAGAACAACTAATGAAAAACTGTTTTTT,CASSLRTTNEKLFF
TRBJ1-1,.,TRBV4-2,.,TGTGCCAGCAGCCAAGCCCGGAACACTGAAGCTTTCTTT,CASSQARNTEAFF
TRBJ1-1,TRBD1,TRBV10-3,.,TGTGCCATCAGTGCCCCTCCAGGGGGCACTGAAGCTTTCTTT,CAISAPPGGTEAFF
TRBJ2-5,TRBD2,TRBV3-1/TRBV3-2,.,TGTGCCAGCAGCCGGGGGGGAGCAGGCCGAAGATCCGCAGGACTCCAAGAGACCCAGTACTTC,CASSRGGAGRRSAGLQETQYF
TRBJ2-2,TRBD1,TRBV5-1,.,TGCGCCAGCAGCTTGGAGGGGGCGGGCACCGGGGAGCTGTTTTTT,CASSLEGAGTGELFF
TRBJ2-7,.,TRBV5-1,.,TGCGCCAGCAGCTTGGGGGAGCCCGCCTACGAGCAGTACTTC,CASSLGEPAYEQYF
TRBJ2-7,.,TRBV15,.,TGTGCCACCAGCAGAGATCAGGTCTACTCCTACGAGCAGTACTTC,CATSRDQVYSYEQYF
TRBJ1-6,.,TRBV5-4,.,TGTGCCAGCAGCTTGGCAGGGATAGGTTCACCCCTCCACTTT,CASSLAGIGSPLHF
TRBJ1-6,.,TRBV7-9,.,TGTGCCAGCAGCTTAGCAGGGGTGTCACCCCTCCACTTT,CASSLAGVSPLHF
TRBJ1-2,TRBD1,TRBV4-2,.,TGTGCCAGCAGCCAAACCCCGGACAGGGGGGGCTACACCTTC,CASSQTPDRGGYTF
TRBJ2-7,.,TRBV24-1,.,TGTGCCACCAGGGAGGGGGCGTCCTACGAGCAGTACTTC,CATREGASYEQYF
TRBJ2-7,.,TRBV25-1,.,TGTGCCAGCAGTGAACGCCAGGGAATCTACGAGCAGTACTTC,CASSERQGIYEQYF
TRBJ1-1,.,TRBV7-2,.,TGTGCCAGCAGCTTAGCCGTCGGGGGGCTTCTATTCTTT,CASSLAVGGLLFF
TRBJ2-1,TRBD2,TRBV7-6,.,TGTGCCAGCAGCCCCCGACTAGCGTCTTCAGGTGAGCAGTTCTTC,CASSPRLASSGEQFF
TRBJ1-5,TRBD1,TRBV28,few,TGTGCCAGCAGCAACCAGGGGGATCAGCCCCAGCATTTT,CASSNQGDQPQHF
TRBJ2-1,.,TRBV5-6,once,TGTGCCAGCAGCTCTGAGGGGGGGCCTTCCTACAATGAGCAGTTCTTC,CASSSEGGPSYNEQFF
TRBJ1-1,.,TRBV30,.,TGTGCCTGGAGTGTAGGGGCGGGAGGGACTGAAGCTTTCTTT,CAWSVGAGGTEAFF
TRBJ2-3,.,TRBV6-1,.,TGTGCCAGCAGTGAACCGGGGGGCACAGATACGCAGTATTTT,CASSEPGGTDTQYF
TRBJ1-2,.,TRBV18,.,TGTGCCAGCTCACTTTCGGACAGTAGAGGCTACACCTTC,CASSLSDSRGYTF
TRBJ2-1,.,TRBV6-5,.,TGTGCCAGCAGTTCCGCTATAGATCGGTATGAGCAGTTCTTC,CASSSAIDRYEQFF
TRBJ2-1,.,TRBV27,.,TGTGCCAGCAGTCAGGACACAGACAACAATGAGCAGTTCTTC,CASSQDTDNNEQFF
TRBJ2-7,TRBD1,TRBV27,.,TGTGCCAGCAGTTTAACCGGGGGACAGGGGAGCAACGAGCAGTACTTC,CASSLTGGQGSNEQYF
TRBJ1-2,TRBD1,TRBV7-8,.,TGTGCCAGCAGCTCGCGGAATCCGGGACAGGGAGGCTACACCTTC,CASSSRNPGQGGYTF
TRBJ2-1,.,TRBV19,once,TGTGCCAGTACAAGCGACAGCTCCTACAATGAGCAGTTCTTC,CASTSDSSYNEQFF
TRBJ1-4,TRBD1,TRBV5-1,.,TGCGCCAGCAGCGGGACAGGTGCAACTAATGAAAAACTGTTTTTT,CASSGTGATNEKLFF
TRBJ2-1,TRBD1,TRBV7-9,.,TGTGCCAGCAGCCGACAGGGCCCCTACAATGAGCAGTTCTTC,CASSRQGPYNEQFF
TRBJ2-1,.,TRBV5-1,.,TGCGCCAGCAGCCCTTGGACAGATTCCTACAATGAGCAGTTCTTC,CASSPWTDSYNEQFF
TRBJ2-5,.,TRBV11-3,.,TGTGCCAGCAGCTTAGGAGGTTTGGGTGGGGAGACCCAGTACTTC,CASSLGGLGGETQYF